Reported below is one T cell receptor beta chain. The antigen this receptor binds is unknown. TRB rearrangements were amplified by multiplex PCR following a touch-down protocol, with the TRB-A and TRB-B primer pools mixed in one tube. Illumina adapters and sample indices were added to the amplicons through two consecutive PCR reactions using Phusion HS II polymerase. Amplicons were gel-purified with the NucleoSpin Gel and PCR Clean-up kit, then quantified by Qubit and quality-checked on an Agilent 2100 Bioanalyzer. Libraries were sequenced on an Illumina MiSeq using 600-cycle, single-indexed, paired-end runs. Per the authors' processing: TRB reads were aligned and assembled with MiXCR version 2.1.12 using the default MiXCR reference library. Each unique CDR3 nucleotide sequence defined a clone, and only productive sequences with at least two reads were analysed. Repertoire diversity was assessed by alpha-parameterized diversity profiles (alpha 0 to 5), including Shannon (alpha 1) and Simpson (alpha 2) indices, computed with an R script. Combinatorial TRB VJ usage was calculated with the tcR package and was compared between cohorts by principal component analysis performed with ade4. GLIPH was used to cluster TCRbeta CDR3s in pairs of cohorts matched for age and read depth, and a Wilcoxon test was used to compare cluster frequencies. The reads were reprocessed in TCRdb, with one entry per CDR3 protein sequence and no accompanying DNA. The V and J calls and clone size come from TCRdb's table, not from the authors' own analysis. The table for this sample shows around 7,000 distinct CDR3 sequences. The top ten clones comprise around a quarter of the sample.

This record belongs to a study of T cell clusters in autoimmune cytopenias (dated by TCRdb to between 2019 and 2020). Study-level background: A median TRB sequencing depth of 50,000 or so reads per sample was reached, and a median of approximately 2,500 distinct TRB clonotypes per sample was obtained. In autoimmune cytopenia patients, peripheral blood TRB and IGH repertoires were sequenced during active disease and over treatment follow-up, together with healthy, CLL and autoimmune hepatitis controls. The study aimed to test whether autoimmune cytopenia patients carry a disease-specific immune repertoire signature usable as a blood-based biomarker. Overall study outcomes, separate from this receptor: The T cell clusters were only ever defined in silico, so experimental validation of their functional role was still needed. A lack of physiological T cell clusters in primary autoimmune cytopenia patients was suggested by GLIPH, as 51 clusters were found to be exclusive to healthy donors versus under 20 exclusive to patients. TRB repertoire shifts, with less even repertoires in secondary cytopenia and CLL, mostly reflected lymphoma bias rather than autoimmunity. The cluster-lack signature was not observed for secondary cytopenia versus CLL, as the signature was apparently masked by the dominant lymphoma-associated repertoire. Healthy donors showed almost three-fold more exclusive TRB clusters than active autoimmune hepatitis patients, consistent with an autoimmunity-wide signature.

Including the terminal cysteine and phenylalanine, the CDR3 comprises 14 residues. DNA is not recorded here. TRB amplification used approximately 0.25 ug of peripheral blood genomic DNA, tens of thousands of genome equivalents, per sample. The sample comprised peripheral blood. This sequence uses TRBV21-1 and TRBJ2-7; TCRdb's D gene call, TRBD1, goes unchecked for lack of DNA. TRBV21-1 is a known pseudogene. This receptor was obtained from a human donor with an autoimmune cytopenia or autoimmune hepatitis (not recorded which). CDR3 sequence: CASSKEGQAYEQYF.